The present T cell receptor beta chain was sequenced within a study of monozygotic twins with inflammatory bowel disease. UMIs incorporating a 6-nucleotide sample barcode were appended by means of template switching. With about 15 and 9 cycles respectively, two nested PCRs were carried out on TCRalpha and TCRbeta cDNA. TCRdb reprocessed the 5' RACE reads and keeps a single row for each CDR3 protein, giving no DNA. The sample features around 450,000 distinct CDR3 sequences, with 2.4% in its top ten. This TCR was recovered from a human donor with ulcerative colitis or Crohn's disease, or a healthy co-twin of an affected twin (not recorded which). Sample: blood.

CDR3 amino acids: CASSERGLNQPQHF. V gene TRBV2 combines with J gene TRBJ1-5. There are 14 residues in the CDR3. Per the germline V gene, CDR1 is SNHLY and CDR2 is FYNNEI.